This T cell receptor (beta chain) originates from a study of metastatic and nonmetastatic thyroid tumors. Overall study context: The comparison covered peripheral blood and tumor or nodule tissue in malignant and benign thyroid patients.

Thyroid surgery took place with no prior treatment in any patient. As originally analysed: A papillary thyroid cancer distant-metastasis classifier was built from CDR3 differences across clinicopathological groups. TCRdb reprocessed the PCR reads via MiXCR. Here the V and J calls rest on TCRdb's processing, not on the authors' analysis. The sample holds 5,500 to 7,500 clones, roughly a third seen once. Source material: tumor tissue. The receptor was derived from a female donor with papillary thyroid cancer or a benign thyroid nodule (not recorded which). Some clones in this sample may be carry-over from other donors' samples.

CDR3 in amino acids: CASSLEETSNEQFF. The CDR3 nucleotides read TGTGCCAGCAGTTTAGAAGAAACTAGCAATGAGCAGTTCTTC. V and J are TRBV12-3 or TRBV12-4 and TRBJ2-1; tentative D call: TRBD2 (5 bases). CDR3 length: 14 residues. Trimming shortened V by 1 base and J by 6 bases, and 10 bases separated the two germline ends.